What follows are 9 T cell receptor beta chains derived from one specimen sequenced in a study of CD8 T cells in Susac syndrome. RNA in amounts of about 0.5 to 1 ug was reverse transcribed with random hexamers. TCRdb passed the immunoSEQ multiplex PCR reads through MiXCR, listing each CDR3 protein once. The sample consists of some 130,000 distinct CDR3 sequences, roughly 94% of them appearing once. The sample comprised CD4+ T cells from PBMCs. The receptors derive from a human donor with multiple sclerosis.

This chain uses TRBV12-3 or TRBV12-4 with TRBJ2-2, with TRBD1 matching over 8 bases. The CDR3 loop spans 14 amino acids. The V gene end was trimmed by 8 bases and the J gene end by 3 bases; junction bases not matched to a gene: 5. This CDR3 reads CASVQGGHTGELFF. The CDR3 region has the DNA TGTGCCAGCGTACAGGGGGGACACACCGGGGAGCTGTTTTTT.

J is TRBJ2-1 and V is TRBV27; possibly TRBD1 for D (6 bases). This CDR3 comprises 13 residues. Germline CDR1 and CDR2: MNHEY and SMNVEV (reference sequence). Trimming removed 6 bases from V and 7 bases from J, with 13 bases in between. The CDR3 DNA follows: TGTGCCAGCAGCCCCAGGGGCGGGAATGAGCAGTTCTTC. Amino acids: CASSPRGGNEQFF.

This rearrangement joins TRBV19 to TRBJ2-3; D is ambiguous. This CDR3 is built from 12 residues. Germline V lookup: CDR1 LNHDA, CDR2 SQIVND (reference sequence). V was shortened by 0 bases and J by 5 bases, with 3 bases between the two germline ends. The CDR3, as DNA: TGTGCCAGTAGTATAGAGGGAGATACGCAGTATTTT. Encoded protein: CASSIEGDTQYF.

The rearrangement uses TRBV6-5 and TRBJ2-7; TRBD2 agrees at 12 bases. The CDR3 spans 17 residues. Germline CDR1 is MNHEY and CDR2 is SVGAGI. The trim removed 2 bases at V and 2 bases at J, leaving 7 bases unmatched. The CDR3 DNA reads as TGTGCCAGCAGTTACCGTAGGACTAGCGGGGTGACCTACGAGCAGTACTTC. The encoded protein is CASSYRRTSGVTYEQYF.

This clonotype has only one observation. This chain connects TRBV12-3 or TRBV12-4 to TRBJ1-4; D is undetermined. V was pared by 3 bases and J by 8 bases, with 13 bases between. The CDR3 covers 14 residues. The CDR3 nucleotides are TGTGCCAGCAGTTTCGGTCAGGCGGCCGAAAAACTGTTTTTT. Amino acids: CASSFGQAAEKLFF.

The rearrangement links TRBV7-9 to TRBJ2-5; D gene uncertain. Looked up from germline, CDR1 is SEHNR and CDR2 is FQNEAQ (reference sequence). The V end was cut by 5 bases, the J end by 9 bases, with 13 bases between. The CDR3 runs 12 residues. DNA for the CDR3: TGTGCCAGCAGCCCTTCCGGGTGGGCCCAGTACTTC. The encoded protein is CASSPSGWAQYF.

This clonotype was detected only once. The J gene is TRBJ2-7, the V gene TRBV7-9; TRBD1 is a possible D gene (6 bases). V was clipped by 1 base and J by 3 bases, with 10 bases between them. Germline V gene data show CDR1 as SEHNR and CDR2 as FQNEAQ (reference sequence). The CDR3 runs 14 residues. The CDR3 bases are TGTGCCAGCAGCTTAGGGACAGCAGACTACGAGCAGTACTTC. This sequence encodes CASSLGTADYEQYF. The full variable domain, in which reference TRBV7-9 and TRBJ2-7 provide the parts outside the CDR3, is DTGVSQNPRHKITKRGQNVTFRCDPISEHNRLYWYRQTLGQGPEFLTYFQNEAQLEKSRLLSDRFSAERPKGSFSTLEIQRTEQGDSAMYLCASSLGTADYEQYFGPGTRLTVT.

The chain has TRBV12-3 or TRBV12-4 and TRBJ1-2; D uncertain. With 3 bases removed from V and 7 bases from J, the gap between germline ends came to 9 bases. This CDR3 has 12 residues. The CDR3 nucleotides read TGTGCCAGCAGTTTGGGGAGATTTGGCTACACCTTC. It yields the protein CASSLGRFGYTF.

The CDR3, as DNA: TGTGCCAGCAGTGAACTGGCTAGCGGGAGGTCCCAAGAGACCCAGTACTTC. Its translation is CASSELASGRSQETQYF. The genes are TRBV2 and TRBJ2-5; 11 nucleotides align to TRBD2. The germline V gene has CDR1 SNHLY and CDR2 FYNNEI. The CDR3 extends over 17 amino acids. J was trimmed by 1 base and V by 2 bases; bases with no gene match: 6.